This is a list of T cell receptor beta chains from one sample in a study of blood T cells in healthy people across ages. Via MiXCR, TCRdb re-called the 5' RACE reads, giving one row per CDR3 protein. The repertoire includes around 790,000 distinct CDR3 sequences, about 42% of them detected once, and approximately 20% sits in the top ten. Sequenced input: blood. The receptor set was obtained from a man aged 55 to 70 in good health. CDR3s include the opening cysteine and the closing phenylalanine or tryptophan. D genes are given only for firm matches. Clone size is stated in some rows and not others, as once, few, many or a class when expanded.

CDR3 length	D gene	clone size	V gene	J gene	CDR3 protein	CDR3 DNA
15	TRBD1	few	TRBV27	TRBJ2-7	CASSFGTVRSYEQYF	TGTGCCAGCAGTTTCGGGACAGTCCGCTCCTACGAGCAGTACTTC
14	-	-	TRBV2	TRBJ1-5	CASSVGIERQPQHF	TGTGCCAGCAGTGTAGGAATAGAACGACAGCCCCAGCATTTT
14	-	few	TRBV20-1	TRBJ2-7	CSATPGSPPAEQYF	TGCAGTGCTACTCCAGGTTCGCCCCCAGCCGAGCAGTACTTC
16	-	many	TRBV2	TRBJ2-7	CASRQSLDQYFYEQYF	TGTGCCAGCAGACAGAGCCTCGATCAGTACTTCTACGAGCAGTACTTC
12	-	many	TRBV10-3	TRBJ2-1	CAISGNNNEQFF	TGTGCCATCAGTGGTAATAACAATGAGCAGTTCTTC
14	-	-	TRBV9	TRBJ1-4	CASSVGGTREKLFF	TGTGCCAGCAGCGTTGGAGGGACGAGAGAAAAACTGTTTTTT
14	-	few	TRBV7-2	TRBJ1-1	CASSLRTYRDQAFF	TGTGCCAGCAGCTTACGCACTTACAGGGATCAAGCTTTCTTT
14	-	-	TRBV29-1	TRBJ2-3	CSVVSRPSTDTQYF	TGCAGCGTTGTGTCTAGACCTAGCACAGATACGCAGTATTTT
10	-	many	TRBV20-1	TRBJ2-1	CSARLNEQFF	TGCAGTGCTAGATTGAATGAGCAGTTCTTC
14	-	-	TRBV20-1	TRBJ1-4	CSVDGSATNEKLFF	TGCAGTGTCGACGGATCCGCAACTAATGAAAAACTGTTTTTT
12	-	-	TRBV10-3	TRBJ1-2	CAISEPGRGYTF	TGTGCCATCAGTGAGCCGGGACGGGGCTACACCTTC
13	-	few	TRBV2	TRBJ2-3	CASSVTRTDTQYF	TGTGCCAGCAGTGTAACTCGTACAGATACGCAGTATTTT
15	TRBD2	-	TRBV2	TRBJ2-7	CASSSTSGGAHEQYF	TGTGCCAGCAGCTCTACTAGCGGGGGGGCCCACGAGCAGTACTTC
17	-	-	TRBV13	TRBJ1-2	CASSTSPTGLQNYGYTF	TGTGCCAGCAGCACCAGCCCCACGGGACTCCAGAACTATGGCTACACCTTC
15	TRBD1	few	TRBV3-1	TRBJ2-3	CASRLQGALADTQYF	TGTGCCAGCAGGTTGCAGGGGGCGCTCGCAGATACGCAGTATTTT
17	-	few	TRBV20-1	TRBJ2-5	CSARANPDPLGVETQYF	TGCAGTGCTCGAGCCAACCCTGACCCATTGGGCGTCGAGACCCAGTACTTC
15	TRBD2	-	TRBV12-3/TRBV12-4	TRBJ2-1	CASSLGGGRDGEQFF	TGTGCCAGCAGTTTAGGCGGGGGGCGGGATGGTGAGCAGTTCTTC
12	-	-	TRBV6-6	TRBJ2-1	CAISDAHNEQFF	TGTGCCATCTCGGACGCGCACAATGAGCAGTTCTTC
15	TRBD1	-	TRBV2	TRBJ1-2	CASSETGELDYGYTF	TGTGCCAGCAGTGAAACAGGGGAGTTAGACTATGGCTACACCTTC
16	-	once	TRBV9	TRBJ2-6	CASSGQALSGANVLTF	TGTGCCAGCAGCGGACAGGCCCTCTCTGGGGCCAACGTCCTGACTTTC
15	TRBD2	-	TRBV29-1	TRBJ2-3	CSATPRAGVTDTQYF	TGCAGCGCCACACCCAGAGCGGGGGTCACAGATACGCAGTATTTT
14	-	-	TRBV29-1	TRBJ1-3	CSVQPVPSGNTIYF	TGCAGCGTGCAGCCGGTGCCCTCTGGAAACACCATATATTTT
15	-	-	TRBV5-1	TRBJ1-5	CASSFSGEGNQPQHF	TGCGCCAGCAGCTTTTCAGGGGAGGGCAATCAGCCCCAGCATTTT
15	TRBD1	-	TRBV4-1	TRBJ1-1	CASSPSGQLNTEAFF	TGCGCTAGCAGCCCGTCGGGACAGCTGAACACTGAAGCTTTCTTT
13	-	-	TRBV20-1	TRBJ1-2	CSVKGHEAYGYTF	TGCAGTGTTAAGGGGCACGAGGCCTATGGCTACACCTTC
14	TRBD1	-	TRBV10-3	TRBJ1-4	CAIRQDRANEKLFF	TGTGCCATCAGACAGGACAGGGCTAATGAAAAACTGTTTTTT
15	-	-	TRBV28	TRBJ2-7	CASSLTGKSSYEQYF	TGTGCCAGCAGTTTAACAGGAAAGAGCTCCTACGAGCAGTACTTC
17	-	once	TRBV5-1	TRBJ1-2	CASSLAQSRSEFYGYTF	TGCGCCAGCAGCTTGGCCCAGTCGCGATCGGAATTCTATGGCTACACCTTC
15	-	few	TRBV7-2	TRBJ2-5	CASSLGGPTLREQYF	TGTGCCAGCAGCTTAGGAGGACCCACCCTACGGGAGCAGTACTTC
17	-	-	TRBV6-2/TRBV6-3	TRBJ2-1	CASSYLAGPSSYNEQFF	TGTGCCAGCAGTTACCTGGCGGGTCCAAGCTCCTACAATGAGCAGTTCTTC